Sequencing of this TCR beta chain was carried out in a study of control samples from healthy donors and cancer patients. The sample holds one count of this clone. Only in-frame clones appear in the TCRdb table, and some are missing; sequencing was by immunoSEQ multiplex PCR. The sample lists 110,000 or so clones, approximately 87% occurring once. The CDR3 runs to 12 residues. In germline, CDR1 is MGHDK, CDR2 SYGVNS. The V gene end was trimmed by 8 bases and the J gene end by 3 bases; junction bases not matched to a gene: 4. V and J are TRBV25-1 and TRBJ2-7; 7 nucleotides align to TRBD2. The sequence derives from a man aged 30-40 years in good health. Specimen: blood. This chain's CDR3 is CASGLGDYEQYF. Written as DNA, the CDR3 is TGTGCCAGCGGACTAGGGGACTACGAGCAGTACTTC.